These 11 T cell receptor beta chains came from one sample sequenced in a study of siplizumab effects on memory and regulatory T cells. Clones were read by immunoSEQ multiplex PCR, and TCRdb kept only the in-frame ones, dropping some. The sample lists roughly 100,000 clones, 92% occurring once. Sequencing was carried out using non-Treg CD4+ T cells sorted from blood. The receptors come from a human donor in good health.

The chain combines TRBV28 with TRBJ2-1, with 7 bases matching TRBD1. The germline V gene has CDR1 MDHEN and CDR2 SYDVKM. This CDR3 is 13 amino acids long. V dropped 3 bases and J dropped 8; count of bases not matched to a gene: 4. The CDR3 here is CASSLVQGDEQFF. As DNA, the CDR3 is TGTGCCAGCAGTTTGGTGCAGGGGGATGAGCAGTTCTTC.

The chain links TRBV7-2 to TRBJ2-1, with TRBD2 identical over 9 bases. V shed 5 bases and J 6 bases; nucleotides not matched to a gene: 8. CDR1 is SGHTA and CDR2 is FQGNSA in the germline V gene. The CDR3 spans 15 residues. The CDR3 DNA follows: TGTGCCAGCAGCCTCAGCGGGAGGTCAGGCAATGAGCAGTTCTTC. This gives the protein CASSLSGRSGNEQFF.

The V and J genes are TRBV5-1 and TRBJ1-1; D is undetermined. The CDR3 loop spans 14 amino acids. Trimming shortened V by 0 bases and J by 0 bases, and 6 bases separated the two germline ends. Germline V CDR1 and CDR2: SGHRS, YFSETQ. CDR3 bases: TGCGCCAGCAGCTTGGACAGAGTGAACACTGAAGCTTTCTTT. The encoded protein is CASSLDRVNTEAFF.

The chain combines TRBV6-1 with TRBJ1-2; perhaps TRBD1 as D (5 bases). This CDR3 has 13 residues. Trimming cost V 3 bases and J 6 bases, with 11 bases left between them. CDR1 and CDR2 (germline): MNHNS, SASEGT. For the CDR3, the DNA is TGTGCCAGCAGTGATGTGGGAGGGGATGGCTACACCTTC. This gives the protein CASSDVGGDGYTF.

The chain employs TRBV6-6 and TRBJ2-5; D not certain. Germline V gives CDR1 MNHNY, CDR2 SVGAGI (reference sequence). V was clipped by 0 bases and J by 0 bases, with 8 bases between them. This CDR3 has 15 amino acids. The CDR3 bases are TGTGCCAGCAGTTACTCGTGGGTAGACCAAGAGACCCAGTACTTC. This codes for CASSYSWVDQETQYF.

The chain employs TRBV6-1 and TRBJ2-7; 7 nucleotides line up with TRBD1. Germline V gene data show CDR1 as MNHNS and CDR2 as SASEGT. This CDR3 contains 14 residues. Germline trimming cut 5 bases from V and 1 base from J; bases unmatched to any gene: 5. CDR3 in amino acids: CASSSDRASYEQYF. In nucleotides, the CDR3 is TGTGCCAGCAGTTCAGACAGGGCTTCCTACGAGCAGTACTTC.

This sequence joins TRBV28 and TRBJ1-5; 7 nucleotides align to TRBD1. Germline V gives CDR1 MDHEN, CDR2 SYDVKM. This CDR3 is built from 17 residues. Unmatched junction bases numbered 10, after V lost 5 bases and J lost 0 bases. As DNA, the CDR3 is TGTGCCAGCAGTATAGGGGGACAGATTTATAGCAATCAGCCCCAGCATTTT. Translated: CASSIGGQIYSNQPQHF.

This clone came up once. The chain links TRBV7-9 to TRBJ2-2, with no clear D. Trimming removed 5 bases from V and 6 bases from J, with 13 bases in between. This CDR3 spans 14 amino acids. Germline lookup yields CDR1 SEHNR and CDR2 FQNEAQ (reference sequence). This CDR3 reads CASSARALPGELFF. CDR3 sequence (DNA): TGTGCCAGCAGCGCAAGGGCCCTCCCCGGGGAGCTGTTTTTT.

This chain links TRBV18 with TRBJ1-3; D call uncertain. CDR1 and CDR2 from the germline V gene are KGHSH and LQKENI. This CDR3 spans 16 amino acids. V was pared by 3 bases and J by 0 bases, with 12 bases between. The CDR3 DNA reads as TGTGCCAGCTCACCGGTGTGGACGGTCTCTGGAAACACCATATATTTT. Translation gives CASSPVWTVSGNTIYF.

The chain has TRBV9 and TRBJ2-1; D call uncertain. V lost 0 bases, J lost 6 bases, and 10 bases lay in between. The CDR3 is 14 residues long. Looked up from germline, CDR1 is SGDLS and CDR2 is YYNGEE. The CDR3 coding sequence is TGTGCCAGCAGCGTAGAAGTACGGAGCAATGAGCAGTTCTTC. Translation: CASSVEVRSNEQFF.

The CDR3 region is CASSNGAPYGYTF. The DNA for the CDR3 is TGCGCCAGCAGCAATGGAGCTCCTTATGGCTACACCTTC. This chain links TRBV5-1 with TRBJ1-2; D remains ambiguous. Trimming stripped 4 bases from V and 5 bases from J, with 12 bases between. The CDR3 extends over 13 amino acids. Per germline, CDR1 SGHRS and CDR2 YFSETQ.